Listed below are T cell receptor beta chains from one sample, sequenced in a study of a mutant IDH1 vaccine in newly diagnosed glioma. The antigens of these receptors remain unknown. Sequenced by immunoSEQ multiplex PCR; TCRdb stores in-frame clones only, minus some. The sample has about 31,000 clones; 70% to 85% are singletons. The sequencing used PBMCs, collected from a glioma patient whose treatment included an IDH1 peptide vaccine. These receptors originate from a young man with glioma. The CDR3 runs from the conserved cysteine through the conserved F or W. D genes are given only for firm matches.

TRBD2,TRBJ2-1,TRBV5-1,TGCGCCAGCAGCTTGGGTTGGACTAGCGGGAGGGATTATGAGCAGTTCTTC,CASSLGWTSGRDYEQFF
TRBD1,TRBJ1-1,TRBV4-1,TGCGCCAGCAGCCAAGAACCCTTAACAGGGGGGAACACTGAAGCTTTCTTT,CASSQEPLTGGNTEAFF
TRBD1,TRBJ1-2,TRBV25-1,TGTGCCAGCAGTGACATTCCCTCGGACAGGCCCGAGAATGGCTACACCTTC,CASSDIPSDRPENGYTF
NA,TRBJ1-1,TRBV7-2,TGTGCCAGCAACCGACAGATGAACACTGAAGCTTTCTTT,CASNRQMNTEAFF
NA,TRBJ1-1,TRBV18,TGTGCCAGCTCACAATCGGTGAACACTGAAGCTTTCTTT,CASSQSVNTEAFF
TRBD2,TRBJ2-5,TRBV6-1,TGTGCCAGCAGTGATCTAGCGGGAGGGCAAGAGACCCAGTACTTC,CASSDLAGGQETQYF
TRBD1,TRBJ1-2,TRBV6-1,TGTGCCGGCAACTTACAGGGGGCTAATGGCTACACCTTC,CAGNLQGANGYTF
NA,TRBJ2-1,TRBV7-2,TGTGCCAGCCGTTCCATTAATGAGCAGTTCTTC,CASRSINEQFF
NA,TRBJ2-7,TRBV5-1,TGCGCCAGCAGCTTGGAAAATTCCTACGAGCAGTACTTC,CASSLENSYEQYF
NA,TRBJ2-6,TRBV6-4,TGTGCCAGCAGTGGGCTGAGGGATTCGATCCCATTGATCGGAGTCCTGACTTTC,CASSGLRDSIPLIGVLTF
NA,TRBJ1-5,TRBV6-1,TGTGCCAGCAGCTCTCAGGGGTATAGCAATCAGCCCCAGCATTTT,CASSSQGYSNQPQHF
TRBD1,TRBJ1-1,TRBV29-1,TGCAGCGTCTACAGGGGGCCTACTGAAGCTTTCTTT,CSVYRGPTEAFF
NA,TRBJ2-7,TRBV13,TGTGCCAGCAGCTTAGGCCGGTGGCAGAACCTAGGATGGGAGCAGTACTTC,CASSLGRWQNLGWEQYF